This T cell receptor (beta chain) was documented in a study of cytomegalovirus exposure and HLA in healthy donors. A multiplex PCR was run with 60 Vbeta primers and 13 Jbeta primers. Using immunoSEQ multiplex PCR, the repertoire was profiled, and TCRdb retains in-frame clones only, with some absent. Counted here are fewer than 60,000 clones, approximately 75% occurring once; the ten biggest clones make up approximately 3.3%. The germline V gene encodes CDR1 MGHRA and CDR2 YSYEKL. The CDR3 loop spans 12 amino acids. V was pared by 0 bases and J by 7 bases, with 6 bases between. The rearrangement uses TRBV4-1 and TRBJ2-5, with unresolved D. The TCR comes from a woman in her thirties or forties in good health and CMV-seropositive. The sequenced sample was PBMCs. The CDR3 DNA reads TGCGCCAGCAGCCAAGATCGAGTGACCCAGTACTTC. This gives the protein CASSQDRVTQYF.